These T cell receptor beta chains were read from a single sample in a study of control samples from healthy donors and cancer patients. Sequencing used immunoSEQ multiplex PCR; TCRdb keeps in-frame clones, though not all of them. The sample gives 100,000 to 150,000 clones, roughly 94% of which show up once; about 4% is in the top ten. The sample comprised blood. The origin of the receptors is a man aged 30 to 45 in good health. Each CDR3 is given with its conserved first and last residue. Fields, in order: J gene, V gene, CDR3 length, D gene, CDR3 DNA, CDR3 protein. The D gene is left open where the match is weak.

J gene: TRBJ2-7
V gene: TRBV5-1
CDR3 length: 14
D gene: NA
CDR3 DNA: TGCGCCAGCAGCTTGGAAAGGGCCTCCTACGAGCAGTACTTC
CDR3 protein: CASSLERASYEQYF

J gene: TRBJ1-1
V gene: TRBV3-1/TRBV3-2
CDR3 length: 16
D gene: NA
CDR3 DNA: TGTGCCAGCAGCCAAGATACGGGGGGCCGAGGGGGTGAAGCTTTCTTT
CDR3 protein: CASSQDTGGRGGEAFF

J gene: TRBJ2-7
V gene: TRBV19
CDR3 length: 15
D gene: NA
CDR3 DNA: TGTGCCAGTAGGGGCGCGGGAAGAGGCTCCTACGAGCAGTACTTC
CDR3 protein: CASRGAGRGSYEQYF

J gene: TRBJ2-7
V gene: TRBV7-2
CDR3 length: 15
D gene: TRBD1
CDR3 DNA: TGTGCCAGCAGCCAAACCGCGGGACAGGGCTCCGAGCAGTACTTC
CDR3 protein: CASSQTAGQGSEQYF

J gene: TRBJ2-5
V gene: TRBV5-1
CDR3 length: 14
D gene: NA
CDR3 DNA: TGCGCCAGCAGCGGTACAGGGAGGCAAGAGACCCAGTACTTC
CDR3 protein: CASSGTGRQETQYF

J gene: TRBJ2-1
V gene: TRBV28
CDR3 length: 11
D gene: NA
CDR3 DNA: TGTGCCAGCAGTTTAACCTACGAGCAGTTCTTC
CDR3 protein: CASSLTYEQFF

J gene: TRBJ1-6
V gene: TRBV7-2
CDR3 length: 13
D gene: NA
CDR3 DNA: TGTGCCAGCAGCTTAGCACCGAGGGCGTCCCTCCACTTT
CDR3 protein: CASSLAPRASLHF

J gene: TRBJ2-2
V gene: TRBV27
CDR3 length: 15
D gene: NA
CDR3 DNA: TGTGCCAGCGGAACTACAGGTTCATGGACCGGGGAGCTGTTTTTT
CDR3 protein: CASGTTGSWTGELFF

J gene: TRBJ1-2
V gene: TRBV7-2
CDR3 length: 12
D gene: NA
CDR3 DNA: TGTGCCAGCAGACCCCGGGGGCATGGCTACACCTTC
CDR3 protein: CASRPRGHGYTF

J gene: TRBJ2-7
V gene: TRBV20-1
CDR3 length: 11
D gene: NA
CDR3 DNA: TGCAGTGCTAGAGAGAGACACGAGCAGTACTTC
CDR3 protein: CSARERHEQYF